This passage covers 10 T cell receptor beta chains from one sample sequenced in a study of OX40 agonist ivuxolimab in advanced cancers. Sequenced by immunoSEQ multiplex PCR; TCRdb stores in-frame clones only, minus some. The table lists 36,000 or so clones, roughly 77% of them singletons. This material consisted of CD4+ or CD8+ T cells sorted from blood, taken in a trial of the OX40 agonist ivuxolimab. These receptors all come from an adult with an advanced solid tumor such as melanoma, head and neck, liver or kidney cancer.

The chain recombines TRBV5-1 with TRBJ1-4, with 9 nucleotides matching TRBD1. V shed 2 bases and J 6 bases; nucleotides not matched to a gene: 5. Germline values: CDR1 SGHRS, CDR2 YFSETQ. This CDR3 has 15 amino acids. The DNA of the CDR3 is TGCGCCAGCAGCTTAGGGACAGGGCGTGATGAAAAACTGTTTTTT. Translating it yields CASSLGTGRDEKLFF.

This sequence joins TRBV18 and TRBJ1-4; tentatively, D is TRBD1 (6 bases). The CDR3 extends over 17 amino acids. Trimming cost V 3 bases and J 3 bases, with 17 bases left between them. Per germline, CDR1 KGHSH and CDR2 LQKENI. This chain's CDR3 is CASSPGTPHRSNEKLFF. CDR3 sequence (DNA): TGTGCCAGCTCACCCGGGACACCCCATAGATCTAATGAAAAACTGTTTTTT.

The rearrangement joins TRBV6-5 to TRBJ2-7; 7 positions match TRBD1. The V gene's germline CDR1 is MNHEY and CDR2 SVGAGI. Trimming removed 6 bases from V and 3 bases from J; junction bases left unmatched: 8. The CDR3 contains 14 residues. CDR3 amino acids: CASRIQGYLYEQYF. CDR3 nucleotide sequence: TGTGCCAGCAGGATACAGGGGTATCTCTACGAGCAGTACTTC.

The CDR3 sequence: CASSIDRGSLLVRETQYF. As DNA, the CDR3 is TGTGCCAGTAGTATAGACCGGGGCTCTTTACTAGTACGGGAGACCCAGTACTTC. The chain uses TRBV19 and TRBJ2-5; D assignment may be TRBD1 or TRBD2 (5 bases each). Germline CDR1 and CDR2: LNHDA and SQIVND (reference sequence). This CDR3 comprises 18 residues. The germline V and J ends were trimmed by 0 bases and 5 bases, with 22 bases remaining between them.

The genes are TRBV27 and TRBJ2-1; no definite D call. CDR1 and CDR2 (germline): MNHEY, SMNVEV (reference sequence). The CDR3 loop spans 16 amino acids. Trimming took 5 bases from V and 7 from J, leaving 21 bases between them. The CDR3 DNA sequence: TGTGCCAGCAGTCCCCGCGTTAATTCCCCTGCGAATGAGCAGTTCTTC. Amino acid sequence: CASSPRVNSPANEQFF.

The genes are TRBV2 and TRBJ1-2; 7 nucleotides agree with TRBD1. V shed 0 bases, J shed 1 base, and the junction held 5 bases outside the gene matches. Germline CDR1 SNHLY, CDR2 FYNNEI. This CDR3 has 16 residues. The CDR3 DNA reads as TGTGCCAGCAGTGAAGCGACAGGGTACCTTAACTATGGCTACACCTTC. This codes for CASSEATGYLNYGYTF.

The chain combines TRBV6-1 with TRBJ2-7; a possible D gene is TRBD2 (6 bases). Looked up from germline, CDR1 is MNHNS and CDR2 is SASEGT. Between the trimmed V and J ends, which lost 3 bases and 3 bases, there was a span of 15 bases. This CDR3 has 15 residues. This CDR3 reads CASSDLGTLLYEQYF. DNA for the CDR3: TGTGCCAGCAGTGACCTCGGGACTTTGCTCTACGAGCAGTACTTC.

V is TRBV27 and J is TRBJ2-2; perhaps TRBD1 as D (5 bases). Germline V gene data show CDR1 as MNHEY and CDR2 as SMNVEV (reference sequence). The V gene lost 1 base and the J gene lost 4 bases, with 13 bases spanning the gap. The CDR3 contains 16 residues. CDR3 in DNA: TGTGCCAGCAGTTTATTGGTCAGGGTAGGCACCGGGGAGCTGTTTTTT. Translation gives CASSLLVRVGTGELFF.

This chain links TRBV11-3 with TRBJ2-3, with a tentative D call TRBD2 (5 bases). The CDR3 has 15 residues. From germline, CDR1 is SGHNT and CDR2 YENEEA. V dropped 5 bases and J dropped 4 bases, with 16 bases sitting between them. The CDR3 DNA is TGTGCCAGCAGCGAACACGGGGTTTTTGCAGATACGCAGTATTTT. As protein: CASSEHGVFADTQYF.

The V and J genes are TRBV29-1 and TRBJ2-7; no definite D call. V lost 0 bases to trimming and J lost 5 bases, with 11 bases between them. The CDR3 extends over 13 amino acids. CDR1 and CDR2 from the germline V gene are SQVTM and ANQGSEA. CDR3 nucleotide sequence: TGCAGCGTTGAAGATCCGGACCGAAACGAGCAGTACTTC. Amino acid sequence: CSVEDPDRNEQYF.